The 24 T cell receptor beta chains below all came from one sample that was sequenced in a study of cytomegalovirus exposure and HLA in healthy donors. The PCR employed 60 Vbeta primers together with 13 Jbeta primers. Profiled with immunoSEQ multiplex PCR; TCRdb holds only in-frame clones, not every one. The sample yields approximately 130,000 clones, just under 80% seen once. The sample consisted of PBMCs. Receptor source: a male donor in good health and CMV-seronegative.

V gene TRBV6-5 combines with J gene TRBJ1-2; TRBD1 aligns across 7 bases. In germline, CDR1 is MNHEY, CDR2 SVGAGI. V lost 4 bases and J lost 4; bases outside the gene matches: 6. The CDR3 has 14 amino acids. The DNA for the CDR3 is TGTGCCAGCAGTTTTTCAGAGGGGGCCTATGGCTACACCTTC. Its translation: CASSFSEGAYGYTF.

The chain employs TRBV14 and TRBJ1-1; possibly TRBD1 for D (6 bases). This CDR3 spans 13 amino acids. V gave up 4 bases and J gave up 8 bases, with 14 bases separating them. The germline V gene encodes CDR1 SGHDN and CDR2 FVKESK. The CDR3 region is CASSRARGGEAFF. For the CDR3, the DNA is TGTGCCAGCAGCCGAGCCAGGGGCGGAGAAGCTTTCTTT.

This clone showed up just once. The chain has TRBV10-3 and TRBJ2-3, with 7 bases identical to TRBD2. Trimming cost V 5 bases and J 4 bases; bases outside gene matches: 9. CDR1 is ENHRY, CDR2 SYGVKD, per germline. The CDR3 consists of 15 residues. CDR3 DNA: TGTGCCATCAGTAAGACTAGCATCCTATCAGATACGCAGTATTTT. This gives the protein CAISKTSILSDTQYF.

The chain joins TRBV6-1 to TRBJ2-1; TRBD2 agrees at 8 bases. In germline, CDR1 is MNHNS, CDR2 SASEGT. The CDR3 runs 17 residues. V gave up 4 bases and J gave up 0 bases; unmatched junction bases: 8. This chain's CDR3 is CASSGVGRGVSYNEQFF. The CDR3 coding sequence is TGTGCCAGCAGTGGGGTGGGGCGGGGGGTCTCCTACAATGAGCAGTTCTTC.

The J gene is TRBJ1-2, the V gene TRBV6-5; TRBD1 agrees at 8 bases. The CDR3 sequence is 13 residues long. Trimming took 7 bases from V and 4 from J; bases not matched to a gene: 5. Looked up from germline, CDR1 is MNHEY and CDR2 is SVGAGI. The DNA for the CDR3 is TGTGCCAGCACCGGACAGGGACTCTATGGCTACACCTTC. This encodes CASTGQGLYGYTF.

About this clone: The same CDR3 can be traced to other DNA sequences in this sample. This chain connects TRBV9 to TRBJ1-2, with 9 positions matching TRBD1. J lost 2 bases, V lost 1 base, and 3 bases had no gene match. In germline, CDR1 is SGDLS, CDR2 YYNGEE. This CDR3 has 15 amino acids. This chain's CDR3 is CASSVTGTGNYGYTF. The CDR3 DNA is TGTGCCAGCAGCGTAACCGGGACAGGGAACTATGGCTACACCTTC. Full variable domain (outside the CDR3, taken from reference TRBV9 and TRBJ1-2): DSGVTQTPKHLITATGQRVTLRCSPRSGDLSVYWYQQSLDQGLQFLIQYYNGEERAKGNILERFSAQQFPDLHSELNLSSLELGDSALYFCASSVTGTGNYGYTFGSGTRLTVV.

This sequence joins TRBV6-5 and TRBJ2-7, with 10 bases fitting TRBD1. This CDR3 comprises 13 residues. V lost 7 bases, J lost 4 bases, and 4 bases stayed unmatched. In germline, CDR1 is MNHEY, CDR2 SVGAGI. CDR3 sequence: CASIGTGAYEQYF. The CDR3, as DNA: TGTGCCAGCATCGGGACAGGGGCGTACGAGCAGTACTTC.

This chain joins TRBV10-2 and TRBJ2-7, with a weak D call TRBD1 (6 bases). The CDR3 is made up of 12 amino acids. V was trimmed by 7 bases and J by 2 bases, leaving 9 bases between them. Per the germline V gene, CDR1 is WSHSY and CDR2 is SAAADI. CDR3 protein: CASKGDAYEQYF. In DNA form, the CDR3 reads TGCGCCAGCAAGGGGGACGCCTACGAGCAGTACTTC.

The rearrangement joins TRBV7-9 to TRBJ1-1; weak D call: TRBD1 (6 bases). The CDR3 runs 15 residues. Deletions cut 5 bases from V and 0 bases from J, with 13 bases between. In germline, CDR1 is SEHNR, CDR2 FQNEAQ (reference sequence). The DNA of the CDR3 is TGTGCCAGCAGCCCCTCGGACAGATTGAACACTGAAGCTTTCTTT. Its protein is CASSPSDRLNTEAFF.

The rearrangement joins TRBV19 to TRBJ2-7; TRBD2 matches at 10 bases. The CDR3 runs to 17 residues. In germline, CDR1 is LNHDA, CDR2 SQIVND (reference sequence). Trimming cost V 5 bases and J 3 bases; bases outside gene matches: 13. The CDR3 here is CASSEDTGTSVYYEQYF. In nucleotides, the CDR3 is TGTGCCAGTAGTGAGGATACCGGGACTAGCGTTTACTACGAGCAGTACTTC.

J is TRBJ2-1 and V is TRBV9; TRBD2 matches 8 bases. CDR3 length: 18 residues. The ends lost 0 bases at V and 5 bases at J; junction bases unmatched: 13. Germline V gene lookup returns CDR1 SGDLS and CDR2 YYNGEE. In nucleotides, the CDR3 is TGTGCCAGCAGCGTAGCCCCCTTAGCCGGGGGGGGAGACAATGAGCAGTTCTTC. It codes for CASSVAPLAGGGDNEQFF. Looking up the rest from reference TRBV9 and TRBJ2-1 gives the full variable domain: DSGVTQTPKHLITATGQRVTLRCSPRSGDLSVYWYQQSLDQGLQFLIQYYNGEERAKGNILERFSAQQFPDLHSELNLSSLELGDSALYFCASSVAPLAGGGDNEQFFGPGTRLTVL.

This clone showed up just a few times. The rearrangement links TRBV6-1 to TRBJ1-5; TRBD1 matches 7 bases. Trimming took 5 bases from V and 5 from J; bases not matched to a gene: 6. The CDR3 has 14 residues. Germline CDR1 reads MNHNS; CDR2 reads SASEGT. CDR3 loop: CASSRQGGDQPQHF. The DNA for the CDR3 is TGTGCCAGCAGTAGACAGGGAGGAGATCAGCCCCAGCATTTT.

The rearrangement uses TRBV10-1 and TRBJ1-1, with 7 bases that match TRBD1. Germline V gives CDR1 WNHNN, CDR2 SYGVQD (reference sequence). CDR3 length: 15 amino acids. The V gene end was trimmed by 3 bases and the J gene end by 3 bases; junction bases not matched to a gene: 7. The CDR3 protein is CASSDGQAGYTEAFF. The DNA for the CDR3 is TGCGCCAGCAGTGATGGACAGGCCGGATACACTGAAGCTTTCTTT.

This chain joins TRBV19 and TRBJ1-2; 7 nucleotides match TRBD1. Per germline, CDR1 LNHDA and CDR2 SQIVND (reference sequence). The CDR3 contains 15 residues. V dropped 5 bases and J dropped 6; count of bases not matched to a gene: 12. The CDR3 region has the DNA TGTGCCAGTAGTCCACAACGGGGACAGAGGGATGGCTACACCTTC. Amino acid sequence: CASSPQRGQRDGYTF. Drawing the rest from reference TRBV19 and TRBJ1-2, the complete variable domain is DGGITQSPKYLFRKEGQNVTLSCEQNLNHDAMYWYRQDPGQGLRLIYYSQIVNDFQKGDIAEGYSVSREKKESFPLTVTSAQKNPTAFYLCASSPQRGQRDGYTFGSGTRLTVV.

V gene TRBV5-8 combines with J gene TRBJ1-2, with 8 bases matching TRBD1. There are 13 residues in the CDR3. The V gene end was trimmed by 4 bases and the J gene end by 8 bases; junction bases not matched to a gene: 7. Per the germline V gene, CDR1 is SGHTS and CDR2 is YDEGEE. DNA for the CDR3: TGTGCCAGCAGCCGACAGGGGATGTACGGCTACACCTTC. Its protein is CASSRQGMYGYTF.

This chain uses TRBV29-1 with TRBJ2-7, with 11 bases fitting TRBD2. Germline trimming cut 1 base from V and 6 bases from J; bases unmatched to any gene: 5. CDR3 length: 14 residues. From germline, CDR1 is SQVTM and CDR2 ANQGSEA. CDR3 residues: CSVEGLAGGLEQYF. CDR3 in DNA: TGCAGCGTTGAAGGGCTAGCGGGGGGCCTCGAGCAGTACTTC.

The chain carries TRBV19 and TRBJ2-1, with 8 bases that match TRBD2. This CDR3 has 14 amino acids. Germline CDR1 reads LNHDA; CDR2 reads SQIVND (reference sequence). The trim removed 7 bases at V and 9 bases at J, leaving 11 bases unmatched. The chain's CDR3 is CASTVSSGSSEQFF. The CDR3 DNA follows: TGTGCCAGTACCGTATCTAGCGGGTCTAGTGAGCAGTTCTTC.

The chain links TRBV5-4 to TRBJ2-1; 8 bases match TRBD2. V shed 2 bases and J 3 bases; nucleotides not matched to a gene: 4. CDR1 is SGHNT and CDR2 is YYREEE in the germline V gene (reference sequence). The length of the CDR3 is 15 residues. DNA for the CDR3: TGTGCCAGCAGCTTTTCGGGGGGGAACTACAATGAGCAGTTCTTC. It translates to CASSFSGGNYNEQFF.

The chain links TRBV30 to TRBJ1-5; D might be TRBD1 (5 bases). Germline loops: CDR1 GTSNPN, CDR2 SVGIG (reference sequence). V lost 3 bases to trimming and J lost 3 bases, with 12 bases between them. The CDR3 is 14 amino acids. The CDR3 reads CAWSLTASNQPQHF. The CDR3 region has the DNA TGTGCCTGGAGCTTGACAGCTTCCAATCAGCCCCAGCATTTT.

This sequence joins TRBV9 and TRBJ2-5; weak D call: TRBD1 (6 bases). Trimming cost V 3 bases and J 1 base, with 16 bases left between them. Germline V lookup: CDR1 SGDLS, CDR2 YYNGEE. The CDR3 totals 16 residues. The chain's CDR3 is CASSDTDRSRQETQYF. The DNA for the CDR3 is TGTGCCAGCAGCGACACCGACAGGTCTCGCCAAGAGACCCAGTACTTC.

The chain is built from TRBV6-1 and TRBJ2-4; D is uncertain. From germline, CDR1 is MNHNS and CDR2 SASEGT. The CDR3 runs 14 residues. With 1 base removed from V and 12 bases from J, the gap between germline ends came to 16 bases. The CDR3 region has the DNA TGTGCCAGCAGTGAAGGAAATCAAAGAGAGGCTCAGTACTTC. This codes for CASSEGNQREAQYF.

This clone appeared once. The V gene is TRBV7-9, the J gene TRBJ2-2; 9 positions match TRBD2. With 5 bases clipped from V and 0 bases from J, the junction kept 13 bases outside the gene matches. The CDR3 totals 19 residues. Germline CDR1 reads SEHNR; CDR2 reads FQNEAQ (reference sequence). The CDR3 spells CASSTRDSGGTTNTGELFF. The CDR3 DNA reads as TGTGCCAGCAGCACCCGGGATAGCGGGGGAACCACGAACACCGGGGAGCTGTTTTTT.

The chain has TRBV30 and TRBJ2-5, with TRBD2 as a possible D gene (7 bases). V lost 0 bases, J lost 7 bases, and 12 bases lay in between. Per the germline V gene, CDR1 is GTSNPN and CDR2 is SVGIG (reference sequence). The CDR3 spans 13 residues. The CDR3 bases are TGTGCCTGGAGTGTACCGGGGGGCAGGACCCAGTACTTC. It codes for CAWSVPGGRTQYF.

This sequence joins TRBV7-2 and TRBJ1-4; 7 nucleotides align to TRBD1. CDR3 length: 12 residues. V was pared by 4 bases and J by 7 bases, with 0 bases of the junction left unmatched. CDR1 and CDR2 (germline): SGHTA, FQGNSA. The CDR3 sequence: CASSYRGEKLFF. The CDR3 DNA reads TGTGCCAGCAGCTACAGGGGTGAAAAACTGTTTTTT.